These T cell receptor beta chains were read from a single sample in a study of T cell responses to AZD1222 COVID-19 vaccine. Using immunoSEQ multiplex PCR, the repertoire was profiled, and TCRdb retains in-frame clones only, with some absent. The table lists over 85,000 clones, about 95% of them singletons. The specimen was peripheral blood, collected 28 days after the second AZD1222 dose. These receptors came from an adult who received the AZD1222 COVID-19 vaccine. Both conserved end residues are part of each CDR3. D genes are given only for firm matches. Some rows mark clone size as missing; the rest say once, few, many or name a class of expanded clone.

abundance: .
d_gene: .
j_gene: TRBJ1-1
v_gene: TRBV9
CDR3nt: TGTGCCAGCAGCCCCCCGCCGAACACTGAAGCTTTCTTT
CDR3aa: CASSPPPNTEAFF

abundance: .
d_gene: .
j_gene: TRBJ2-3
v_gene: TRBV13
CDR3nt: TGTGCCAGCAGCTTCTTGCAGGGCCCTTTGGGGGATACGCAGTATTTT
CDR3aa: CASSFLQGPLGDTQYF

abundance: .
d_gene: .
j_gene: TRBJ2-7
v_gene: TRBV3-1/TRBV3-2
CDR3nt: TGTGCCAGCAGCCAAGAAATAATCCCGAACGAGCAGTACTTC
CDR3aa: CASSQEIIPNEQYF

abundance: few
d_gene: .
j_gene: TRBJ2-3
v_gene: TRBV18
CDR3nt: TGTGCCAGCTCTCCTCGTCAGGGGTTCGGCACAGATACGCAGTATTTT
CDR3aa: CASSPRQGFGTDTQYF

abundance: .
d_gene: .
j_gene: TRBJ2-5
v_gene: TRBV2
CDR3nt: TGTGCCAGCAGGACGGATGGCGAGACCCAGTACTTC
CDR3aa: CASRTDGETQYF

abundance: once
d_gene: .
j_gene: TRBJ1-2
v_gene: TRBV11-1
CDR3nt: TGTGCCAGCGCCCAGGGCAGGAGTTCGGGTGGCTACACCTTC
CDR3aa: CASAQGRSSGGYTF

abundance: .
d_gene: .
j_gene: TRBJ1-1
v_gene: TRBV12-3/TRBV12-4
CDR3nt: TGTGCCAGCAGGACAAACCGACAGCCTGAAGCTTTCTTT
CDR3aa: CASRTNRQPEAFF

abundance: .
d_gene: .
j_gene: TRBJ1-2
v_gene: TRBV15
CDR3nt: TGTGCCACCAGCAGAGATCGGGGGGCAGATGGCTACACCTTC
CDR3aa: CATSRDRGADGYTF

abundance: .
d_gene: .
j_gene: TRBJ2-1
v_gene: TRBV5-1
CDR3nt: TGCGCCAGCAGCGGTTTGAGGGCGAGTTACAATGAGCAGTTCTTC
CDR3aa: CASSGLRASYNEQFF

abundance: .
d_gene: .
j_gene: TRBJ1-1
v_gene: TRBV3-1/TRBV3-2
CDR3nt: TGTGCCAGCGCCCTCGGCCCAGGGGTGAACACTGAAGCTTTCTTT
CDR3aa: CASALGPGVNTEAFF

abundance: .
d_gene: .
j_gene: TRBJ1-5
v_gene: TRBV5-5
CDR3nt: TGTGCCAGCAGCTTGACAGGGAAGGCGCCATATAGCAATCAGCCCCAGCATTTT
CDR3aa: CASSLTGKAPYSNQPQHF

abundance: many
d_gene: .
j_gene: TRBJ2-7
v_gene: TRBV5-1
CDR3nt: TGCGCCAGCAGCTTGGGTCTAGCAGCCCCCGAGCAGTACTTC
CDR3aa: CASSLGLAAPEQYF

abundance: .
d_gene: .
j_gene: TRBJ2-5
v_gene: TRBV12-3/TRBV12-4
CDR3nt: TGTGCCAGCAGTTTGGGTAGAAAGGAGACCCAGTACTTC
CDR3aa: CASSLGRKETQYF

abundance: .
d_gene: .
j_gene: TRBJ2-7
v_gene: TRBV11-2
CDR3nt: TGTGCCAGCACCCCAAGTCCAGTTGCCTCCTACGAGCAGTACTTC
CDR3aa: CASTPSPVASYEQYF

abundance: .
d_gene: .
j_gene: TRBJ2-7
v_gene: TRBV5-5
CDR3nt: TGTGCCAGCAGCTCCTCCGGGACTCAGCCCCTCTACGAGCAGTACTTC
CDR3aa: CASSSSGTQPLYEQYF

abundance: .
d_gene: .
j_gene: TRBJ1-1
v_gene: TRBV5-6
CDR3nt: TGTGCCAGCAGCTTGGCAGGGGCATGGCCTGAAGCTTTCTTT
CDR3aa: CASSLAGAWPEAFF

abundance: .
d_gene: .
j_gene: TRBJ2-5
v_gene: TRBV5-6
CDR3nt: TGTGCCAGCAGCTTGGACCAGGTAGGGGAGACCCAGTACTTC
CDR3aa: CASSLDQVGETQYF

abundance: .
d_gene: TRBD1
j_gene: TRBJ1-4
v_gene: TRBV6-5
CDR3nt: TGTGCCAGCAGCCGAGACAGGGACGATGGGGAAAAACTGTTTTTT
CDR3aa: CASSRDRDDGEKLFF

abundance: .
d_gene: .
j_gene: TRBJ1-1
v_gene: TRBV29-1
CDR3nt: TGCAGCGCCTCGAAAGGGTCGAACACTGAAGCTTTCTTT
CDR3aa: CSASKGSNTEAFF

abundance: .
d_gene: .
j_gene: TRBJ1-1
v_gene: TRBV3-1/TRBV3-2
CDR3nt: TGTGCCAGCAGCCAAGATCTTAGAGGGCAGGTTGAAGCTTTCTTT
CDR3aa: CASSQDLRGQVEAFF

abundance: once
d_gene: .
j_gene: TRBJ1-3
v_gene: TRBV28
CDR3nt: TGTGCCACCCTAAGGAACGCAGGAAACACCATATATTTT
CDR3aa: CATLRNAGNTIYF

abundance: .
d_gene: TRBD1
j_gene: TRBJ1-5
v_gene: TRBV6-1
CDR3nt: TGTGCCAGCAGTGAGGGACAGGCCAGCTATCAGCCCCAGCATTTT
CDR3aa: CASSEGQASYQPQHF

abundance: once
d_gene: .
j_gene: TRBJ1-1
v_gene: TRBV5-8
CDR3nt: TGTGCCAGCAGCTTGGGGTTCATGAACACTGAAGCTTTCTTT
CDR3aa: CASSLGFMNTEAFF

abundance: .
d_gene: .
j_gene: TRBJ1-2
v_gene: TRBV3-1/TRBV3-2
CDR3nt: TGTGCCAGCAGCCCAGGGCGGCACCTAGCCTATGGCTACACCTTC
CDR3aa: CASSPGRHLAYGYTF

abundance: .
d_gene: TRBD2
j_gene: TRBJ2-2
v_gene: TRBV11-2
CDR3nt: TGTGCCAGCAGCGACCTTAGCGGGAGGCTCACCGGGGAGCTGTTTTTT
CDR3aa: CASSDLSGRLTGELFF

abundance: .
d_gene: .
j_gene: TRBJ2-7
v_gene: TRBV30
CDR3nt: TGTGCCTGGAGCGTCGCTACCCGCTACGAGCAGTACTTC
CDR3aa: CAWSVATRYEQYF

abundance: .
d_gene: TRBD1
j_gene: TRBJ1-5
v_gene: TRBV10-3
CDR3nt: TGTGCCATCAGTGAAACAGGGGGCGAATTTAATCAGCCCCAGCATTTT
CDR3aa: CAISETGGEFNQPQHF

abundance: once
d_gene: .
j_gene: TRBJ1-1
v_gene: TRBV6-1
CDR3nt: TGTGCCAGCAGTGAAGGGGATAGCGGTTGGGCTGAAGCTTTCTTT
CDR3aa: CASSEGDSGWAEAFF

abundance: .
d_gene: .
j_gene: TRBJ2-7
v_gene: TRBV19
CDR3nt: TGTGCCAGCCGACCGGGAGAAAGCTCCTACGAGCAGTACTTC
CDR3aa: CASRPGESSYEQYF

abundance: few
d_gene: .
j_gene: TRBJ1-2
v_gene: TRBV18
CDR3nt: TGTGCCAGCTCCCCCGACAGCTATGGCTACACCTTC
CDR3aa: CASSPDSYGYTF

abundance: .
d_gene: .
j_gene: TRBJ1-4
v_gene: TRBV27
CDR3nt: TGTGCCAGCAGTTTATGGGCAAAAACTAATGAAAAACTGTTTTTT
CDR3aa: CASSLWAKTNEKLFF

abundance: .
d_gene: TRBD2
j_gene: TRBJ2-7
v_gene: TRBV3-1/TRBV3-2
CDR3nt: TGTGCCAGCAGCCAAGCGAGCGGGGGGGCCCACGAGCAGTACTTC
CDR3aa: CASSQASGGAHEQYF

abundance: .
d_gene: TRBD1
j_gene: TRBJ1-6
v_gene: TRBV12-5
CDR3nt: TGTGCTAGTGGTTTGGTACAGGGGCATAATTCACCCCTCCACTTT
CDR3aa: CASGLVQGHNSPLHF

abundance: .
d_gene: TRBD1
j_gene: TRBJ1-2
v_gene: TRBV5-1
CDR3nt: TGCGCCAGCAGCTTGCGGACAGGGACAGAGGGCTACACCTTC
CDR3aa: CASSLRTGTEGYTF

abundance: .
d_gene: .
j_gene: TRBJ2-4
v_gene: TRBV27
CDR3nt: TGTGCCAGCAGCCACAGCCCCGGATCCAAAAACATTCAGTACTTC
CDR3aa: CASSHSPGSKNIQYF

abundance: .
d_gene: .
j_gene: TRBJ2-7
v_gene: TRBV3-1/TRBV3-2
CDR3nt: TGTGCCAGCAGCCAAGGCACCATCTACTCCTACGAGCAGTACTTC
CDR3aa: CASSQGTIYSYEQYF

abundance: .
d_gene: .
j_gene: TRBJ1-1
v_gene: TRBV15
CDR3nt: TGTGCCACCAGCAGAGAACCCGAGGTCGCTGAAGCTTTCTTT
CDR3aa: CATSREPEVAEAFF

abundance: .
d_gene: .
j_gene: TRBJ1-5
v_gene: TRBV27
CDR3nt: TGTGCCAGCAGTTTTTGGGGGGATCAGCCCCAGCATTTT
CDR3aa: CASSFWGDQPQHF

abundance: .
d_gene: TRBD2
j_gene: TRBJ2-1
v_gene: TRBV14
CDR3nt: TGTGCCAGCAGCCAAGACTGGAACTCGGGTGGAGGCCCGGGGGGTGAGCAGTTCTTC
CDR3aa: CASSQDWNSGGGPGGEQFF

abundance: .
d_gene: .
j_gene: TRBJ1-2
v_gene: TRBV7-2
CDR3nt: TGTGCCAGCAACGGACAGAGTTCAAGTGGCTACACCTTC
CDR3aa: CASNGQSSSGYTF

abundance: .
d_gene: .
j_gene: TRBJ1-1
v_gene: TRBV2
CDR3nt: TGTGCCAGCAGATCGCCAGGGGTGGCCACTGAAGCTTTCTTT
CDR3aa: CASRSPGVATEAFF

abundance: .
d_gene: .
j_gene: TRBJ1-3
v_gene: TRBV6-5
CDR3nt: TGTGCCAGCAGTTACTCACCAGAAGGAAACACCATATATTTT
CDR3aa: CASSYSPEGNTIYF

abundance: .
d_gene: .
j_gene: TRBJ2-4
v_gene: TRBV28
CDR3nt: TGTGCCAGCAGTTCCTCCTCATCGACAGGTAGTATATATGGCGTTCAGTACTTC
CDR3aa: CASSSSSSTGSIYGVQYF

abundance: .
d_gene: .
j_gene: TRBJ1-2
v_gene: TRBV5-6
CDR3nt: TGTGCCAGCAGACAGGTGCGGAGCGGCTACACCTTC
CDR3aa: CASRQVRSGYTF

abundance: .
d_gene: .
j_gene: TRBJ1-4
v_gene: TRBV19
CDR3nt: TGTGCCAGTAGTATAGATCTTTATCGTGAAAAACTGTTTTTT
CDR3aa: CASSIDLYREKLFF

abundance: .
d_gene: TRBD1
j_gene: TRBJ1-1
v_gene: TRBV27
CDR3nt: TGTGCCAGCAGTCTCAGGGGGCAATCGGTCACTGAAGCTTTCTTT
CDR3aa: CASSLRGQSVTEAFF

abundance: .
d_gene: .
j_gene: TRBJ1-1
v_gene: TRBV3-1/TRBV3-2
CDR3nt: TGTGCCAGCAGCCAAGGGTTGCCGATCACTGAAGCTTTCTTT
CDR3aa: CASSQGLPITEAFF

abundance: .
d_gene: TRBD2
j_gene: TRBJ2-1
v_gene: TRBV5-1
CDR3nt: TGCGCCAGCAGCCCTGGACTAGCGGGAGTCTATGAGCAGTTCTTC
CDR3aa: CASSPGLAGVYEQFF

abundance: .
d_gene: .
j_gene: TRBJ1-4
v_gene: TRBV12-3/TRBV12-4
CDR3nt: TGTGCCAGCAGTCCATATGCGTCCGAAAAACTGTTTTTT
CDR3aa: CASSPYASEKLFF

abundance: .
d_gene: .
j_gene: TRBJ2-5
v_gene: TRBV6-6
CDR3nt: TGTGCCAGCAGCCGGTCTGGAGAGACCCAGTACTTC
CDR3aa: CASSRSGETQYF

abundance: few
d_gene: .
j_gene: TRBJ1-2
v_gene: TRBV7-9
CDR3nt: TGTGCCAGCACCCCCCCTTCCGGCTATGGCTACACCTTC
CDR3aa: CASTPPSGYGYTF

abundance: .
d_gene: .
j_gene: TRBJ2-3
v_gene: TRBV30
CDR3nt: TGTGCCTGGAGTGTACGCAGAGCAGATACGCAGTATTTT
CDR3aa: CAWSVRRADTQYF

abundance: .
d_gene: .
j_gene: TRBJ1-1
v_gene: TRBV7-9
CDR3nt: TGTGCCAGCAGCTTATATCGGAATGAAGCTTTCTTT
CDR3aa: CASSLYRNEAFF